This T cell receptor (beta chain) was sequenced in a study of human T cells and chemical hapten exposure. Overall study findings and caveats: Expanded TCRs formed significantly more large CDR3 similarity clusters than controls. Among TCRs, those above 1 in 1000 frequency were unaffected by DPC sensitization.

This clonotype occurred a few times. Its antigen is undetermined. The time point is: pre-sensitization, week 0. This sample's treatment: therapeutic diphenylcyclopropenone sensitization with weekly scalp DPC. The V gene lost 0 bases and the J gene lost 6 bases, with 17 bases spanning the gap. Germline loops: CDR1 MNHEY, CDR2 SVGAGI. The CDR3 totals 16 residues. TCRdb fed the RACE reads into MiXCR, producing one record per CDR3 protein. Here the sample spans fewer than 300,000 distinct CDR3 sequences, approximately 8.6% being singletons. The clonotype comes from a woman between 35 and 50 years old with alopecia areata. Some clones in this sample may be carry-over from other donors' samples. V and J are TRBV6-5 and TRBJ1-1; D call uncertain. This specimen was whole blood, taken in connection with sensitization to the hapten diphenylcyclopropenone (DPC). CDR3 protein: CASSYSRFGISAEAFF. The CDR3 nucleotides read TGTGCCAGCAGTTACTCTAGGTTTGGAATAAGCGCTGAAGCTTTCTTT.